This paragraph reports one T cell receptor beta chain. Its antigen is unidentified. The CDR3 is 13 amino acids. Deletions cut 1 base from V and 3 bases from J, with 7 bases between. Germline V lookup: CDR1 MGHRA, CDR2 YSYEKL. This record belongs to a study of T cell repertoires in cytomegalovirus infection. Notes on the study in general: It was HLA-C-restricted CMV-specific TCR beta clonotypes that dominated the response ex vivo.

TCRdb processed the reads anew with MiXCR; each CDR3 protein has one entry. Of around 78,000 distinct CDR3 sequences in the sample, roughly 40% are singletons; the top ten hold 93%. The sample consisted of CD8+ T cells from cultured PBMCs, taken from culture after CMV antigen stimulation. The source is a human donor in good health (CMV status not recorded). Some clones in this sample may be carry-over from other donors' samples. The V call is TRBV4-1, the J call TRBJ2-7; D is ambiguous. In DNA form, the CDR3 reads TGCGCCAGCAGCCAAGCGGCCAACTACGAGCAGTACTTC. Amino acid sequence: CASSQAANYEQYF.